Below are 31 T cell receptor beta chains sequenced from a single sample in a study of technical replicates of blood from a few donors. The repertoire was sequenced with immunoSEQ multiplex PCR; TCRdb's copy has only in-frame clones and lacks some. This sample has tens of thousands of clones, with 93% found just once. The sequencing sample was made of T cells isolated from PBMCs. The receptors here all came from a human donor in good health.

This chain connects TRBV28 to TRBJ2-1; the match to TRBD2 covers 16 bases. Germline V gene sequence: CDR1 MDHEN, CDR2 SYDVKM. This CDR3 spans 17 amino acids. After removal of 5 bases from V and 6 bases from J, the junction contained 7 bases not matched to a gene. DNA for the CDR3: TGTGCCAGCAGTATGGGACTAGCGGGAGGGCCGGGCAATGAGCAGTTCTTC. Protein sequence: CASSMGLAGGPGNEQFF.

This chain joins TRBV5-4 and TRBJ1-4; the D gene is possibly TRBD1 (6 bases). Looked up from germline, CDR1 is SGHNT and CDR2 is YYREEE (reference sequence). CDR3 length: 14 amino acids. Trimming stripped 4 bases from V and 3 bases from J, with 10 bases between. The CDR3 DNA reads as TGTGCCAGCAGCCCTACAGGGTCTAATGAAAAACTGTTTTTT. Amino acid sequence: CASSPTGSNEKLFF.

This rearrangement joins TRBV27 to TRBJ2-7; a possible D gene is TRBD1 (6 bases). V gave up 1 base and J gave up 2 bases, with 15 bases separating them. Germline CDR1 is MNHEY and CDR2 is SMNVEV (reference sequence). The CDR3 totals 16 residues. The DNA of the CDR3 is TGTGCCAGCAGTTTATACGGGACACCCAAAACCTACGAGCAGTACTTC. As protein: CASSLYGTPKTYEQYF.

The chain is built from TRBV5-5 and TRBJ1-4, with D possibly matching TRBD1 (5 bases). This CDR3 has 14 amino acids. Per germline, CDR1 SGHKS and CDR2 YYEKEE (reference sequence). The ends were cut back, 2 bases at V and 5 bases at J, with 10 bases in the middle. The CDR3 DNA reads TGTGCCAGCAGCTTCGGTGGGGGGAATGAAAAACTGTTTTTT. Its translation: CASSFGGGNEKLFF. The variable domain in full, with the rest retrieved from reference TRBV5-5 and TRBJ1-4, is DAGVTQSPTHLIKTRGQQVTLRCSPISGHKSVSWYQQVLGQGPQFIFQYYEKEERGRGNFPDRFSARQFPNYSSELNVNALLLGDSALYLCASSFGGGNEKLFFGSGTQLSVL.

The chain combines TRBV28 with TRBJ2-7, with 7 nucleotides matching TRBD2. This CDR3 spans 17 amino acids. Germline V gene lookup returns CDR1 MDHEN and CDR2 SYDVKM. V was clipped by 3 bases and J by 6 bases; unmatched bases: 17. CDR3 nucleotides: TGTGCCAGCAGTTTTGCTAATTCCGCGGGGGTGGGGGGCGAGCAGTACTTC. Translated: CASSFANSAGVGGEQYF.

The chain uses TRBV27 and TRBJ2-7, with TRBD1 as a possible D gene (5 bases). The CDR3 extends over 13 amino acids. Germline CDR1 MNHEY, CDR2 SMNVEV (reference sequence). V shed 8 bases and J shed 3 bases, with 14 bases lying between them. The chain's CDR3 is CASRRTFIYEQYF. In nucleotides, the CDR3 is TGTGCCAGCCGACGGACATTTATCTACGAGCAGTACTTC.

This chain joins TRBV30 and TRBJ2-3, with 8 bases matching TRBD2. Germline CDR1 and CDR2: GTSNPN and SVGIG (reference sequence). V gave up 2 bases and J gave up 5 bases; unmatched junction bases: 3. The CDR3 loop spans 13 amino acids. CDR3 region: CAWSFGGGDTQYF. CDR3 in DNA: TGTGCCTGGAGTTTCGGGGGGGGAGATACGCAGTATTTT.

As DNA, the CDR3 is TGTGCCAGCAGCCCAACTACCGGGACACCCCGAGGGTATGGCTACACCTTC. Protein product: CASSPTTGTPRGYGYTF. The genes are TRBV5-6 and TRBJ1-2; tentatively, D is TRBD1 (6 bases). Looked up from germline, CDR1 is SGHDT and CDR2 is YYEEEE. V lost 4 bases, J lost 5 bases, and 24 bases lay in between. The CDR3 runs 17 residues.

The chain uses TRBV11-1 and TRBJ1-6; D remains ambiguous. The germline V and J ends were trimmed by 3 bases and 0 bases, with 6 bases remaining between them. Germline V gene lookup returns CDR1 SGHAT and CDR2 FQDESV (reference sequence). The CDR3 extends over 15 amino acids. The CDR3: CASSLGSSYNSPLHF. The CDR3 nucleotides read TGTGCCAGCAGCTTGGGGAGCTCCTATAATTCACCCCTCCACTTT.

The genes are TRBV28 and TRBJ2-7; 8 positions match TRBD1. The CDR3 sequence is 18 residues long. J was trimmed by 3 bases and V by 3 bases; bases with no gene match: 16. Germline V CDR1 and CDR2: MDHEN, SYDVKM. The CDR3 here is CASSFDGLFDRGFYEQYF. Written as DNA, the CDR3 is TGTGCCAGCAGTTTTGATGGTTTGTTCGACAGGGGATTCTACGAGCAGTACTTC.

The chain uses TRBV4-2 and TRBJ2-3; tentative D call: TRBD2 (5 bases). The germline V gene has CDR1 LGHNA and CDR2 YNFKEQ. This CDR3 contains 15 residues. V shed 3 bases and J shed 2 bases, with 12 bases lying between them. The CDR3 DNA reads TGTGCCAGCAGCCAGGGAGACGGAGCCACAGATACGCAGTATTTT. Translated: CASSQGDGATDTQYF.

This chain connects TRBV5-4 to TRBJ2-7, with a weak D call TRBD1 (6 bases). V lost 0 bases and J lost 7, with 11 bases in between. Germline loops: CDR1 SGHNT, CDR2 YYREEE (reference sequence). This CDR3 comprises 13 residues. The CDR3 nucleotides read TGTGCCAGCAGCTTGGATACAGGGTTAGAGCAGTACTTC. This gives the protein CASSLDTGLEQYF.

The rearrangement joins TRBV11-3 to TRBJ2-7, with a possible D match to TRBD2 (6 bases). The CDR3 covers 15 residues. Germline assignment: CDR1 SGHNT and CDR2 YENEEA. The V end lost 8 bases, the J end lost 6 bases, and 23 bases lay between the germline ends. CDR3 in DNA: TGTGCCAGCGCTCAATCACCTGGGCGACTAGGCGAGCAGTACTTC. Amino acids: CASAQSPGRLGEQYF.

This chain links TRBV7-2 with TRBJ1-2, with TRBD1 matching 9 bases. J lost 4 bases, V lost 5 bases, and 8 bases had no gene match. The CDR3 covers 15 residues. CDR1 SGHTA and CDR2 FQGNSA come from the germline V gene. The CDR3 sequence is CASSADPGQGYGYTF. CDR3 in DNA: TGTGCCAGCAGCGCAGACCCGGGACAGGGCTATGGCTACACCTTC.

The chain has TRBV5-5 and TRBJ1-1, with D uncertain. CDR3 length: 14 amino acids. Trimming left V 2 bases short and J 4 bases short, with 12 bases between. The germline V gene encodes CDR1 SGHKS and CDR2 YYEKEE (reference sequence). The CDR3 sequence is CASSLIDGRTEAFF. The CDR3, as DNA: TGTGCCAGCAGCTTAATAGATGGGCGCACTGAAGCTTTCTTT.

This clone turned up a few times. V gene TRBV2 combines with J gene TRBJ2-7; tentative D call: TRBD1 (5 bases). The V end was cut by 2 bases, the J end by 5 bases, with 7 bases between. CDR3 length: 12 residues. In germline, CDR1 is SNHLY, CDR2 FYNNEI. CDR3 coding DNA: TGTGCCAGCAGTGAAAGCAGGGACGAGCAGTACTTC. Translation gives CASSESRDEQYF.

V and J are TRBV6-5 and TRBJ2-7; no firm D call. CDR1 MNHEY and CDR2 SVGAGI come from the germline V gene. Trimming removed 0 bases from V and 4 bases from J, with 7 bases in between. The CDR3 is made up of 13 amino acids. The CDR3 sequence: CASSYSGPYEQYF. The CDR3 nucleotides read TGTGCCAGCAGTTACTCGGGCCCTTACGAGCAGTACTTC.

This clone was counted only a few times. This chain connects TRBV10-1 to TRBJ1-4; 9 bases are shared with TRBD1. This CDR3 spans 16 amino acids. J lost 0 bases, V lost 6 bases, and 5 bases had no gene match. Per the germline V gene, CDR1 is WNHNN and CDR2 is SYGVQD (reference sequence). The CDR3 region is CASRGQGCTTNEKLFF. CDR3 DNA: TGCGCCAGCAGGGGACAGGGTTGTACAACTAATGAAAAACTGTTTTTT.

The chain recombines TRBV10-3 with TRBJ2-7; TRBD1 aligns across 9 bases. J gave up 3 bases and V 6 bases, and 9 bases lay outside the gene matches. Germline V gives CDR1 ENHRY, CDR2 SYGVKD. This CDR3 comprises 15 residues. CDR3 in DNA: TGTGCCATCAGGGGACAGGGAAACCCTGACTACGAGCAGTACTTC. Amino acids: CAIRGQGNPDYEQYF.

The chain is built from TRBV5-1 and TRBJ2-7; TRBD2 might be the D (6 bases). The germline V gene has CDR1 SGHRS and CDR2 YFSETQ. Trimming pared 4 bases from V and 0 bases from J, leaving 8 bases between. This CDR3 has 13 residues. CDR3 DNA sequence: TGCGCCAGCAGCGCGGGACTCTCCTACGAGCAGTACTTC. Translation: CASSAGLSYEQYF.

The chain recombines TRBV9 with TRBJ2-7, with D possibly TRBD2 on 5 matching bases. The CDR3 spans 13 residues. Germline CDR1 reads SGDLS; CDR2 reads YYNGEE. The V end was cut by 4 bases, the J end by 7 bases, with 15 bases between. CDR3 DNA: TGTGCCAGCAGCCGGGATCCTCGTCAGGAGCAGTACTTC. Amino acids: CASSRDPRQEQYF.

The sample holds a few counts of this clone. The J gene is TRBJ2-2, the V gene TRBV5-1, with 10 bases that match TRBD2. Trimming cost V 5 bases and J 6 bases; bases outside gene matches: 7. CDR3 length: 15 residues. Germline CDR1 is SGHRS and CDR2 is YFSETQ. In nucleotides, the CDR3 is TGCGCCAGCAGAACCGGGACTAGCGTTGCCGGGGAGCTGTTTTTT. This translates into CASRTGTSVAGELFF.

This clone was counted only a few times. The genes are TRBV5-1 and TRBJ1-1, with D maybe TRBD1 (6 bases). CDR3 length: 13 amino acids. V was clipped by 5 bases and J by 3 bases, with 11 bases between them. Germline V lookup: CDR1 SGHRS, CDR2 YFSETQ. The CDR3 sequence is CASRTGLDTEAFF. As DNA, the CDR3 is TGCGCCAGCAGAACAGGGTTGGACACTGAAGCTTTCTTT.

The V call is TRBV11-3, the J call TRBJ2-7, with 7 bases aligning to TRBD1. Germline trimming cut 4 bases from V and 0 bases from J; bases unmatched to any gene: 6. CDR1 and CDR2 from the germline V gene are SGHNT and YENEEA. The CDR3 has 15 residues. CDR3 coding DNA: TGTGCCAGCAGCTACCCGACAGGGAGCTCCTACGAGCAGTACTTC. It is translated as CASSYPTGSSYEQYF.

V usage is TRBV4-1 and J usage is TRBJ1-1; 9 bases agree with TRBD1. This CDR3 is 16 amino acids long. The germline V gene encodes CDR1 MGHRA and CDR2 YSYEKL. Unmatched junction bases numbered 10, after V lost 5 bases and J lost 3 bases. CDR3 residues: CASSLGQGIVHTEAFF. CDR3 sequence (DNA): TGCGCCAGCAGCTTGGGACAGGGAATAGTTCACACTGAAGCTTTCTTT.

The rearrangement joins TRBV2 to TRBJ2-5; no definite D call. V lost 6 bases to trimming and J lost 2 bases, with 4 bases between them. There are 11 residues in the CDR3. Per germline, CDR1 SNHLY and CDR2 FYNNEI. The CDR3 bases are TGTGCCAGCAGCCTTCAAGAGACCCAGTACTTC. Residues: CASSLQETQYF.

The chain has TRBV2 and TRBJ1-5; 9 bases match TRBD1. This CDR3 region has 16 residues. In germline, CDR1 is SNHLY, CDR2 FYNNEI. Trimming at V came to 4 bases and at J to 6 bases, leaving 10 bases not matched to a gene. CDR3 nucleotides: TGTGCCAGCAGTGGCGGACAGGGGATAGGTAGTCAGCCCCAGCATTTT. It translates to CASSGGQGIGSQPQHF.

This clone has a single count. The V gene is TRBV5-4, the J gene TRBJ2-4; D gene ambiguous. The CDR3 runs to 14 residues. Per the germline V gene, CDR1 is SGHNT and CDR2 is YYREEE (reference sequence). Trimming took 2 bases from V and 8 from J, leaving 14 bases between them. The CDR3 DNA follows: TGTGCCAGCAGCTTTAATTCCGGCGGAGACATTCAGTACTTC. Protein product: CASSFNSGGDIQYF. Filled out from reference TRBV5-4 and TRBJ2-4, the complete variable domain reads ETGVTQSPTHLIKTRGQQVTLRCSSQSGHNTVSWYQQALGQGPQFIFQYYREEENGRGNFPPRFSGLQFPNYSSELNVNALELDDSALYLCASSFNSGGDIQYFGAGTRLSVL.

The chain links TRBV7-6 to TRBJ2-7, with 9 bases aligning to TRBD1. Germline loops: CDR1 SGHVS, CDR2 FNYEAQ. The CDR3 covers 15 residues. The junction had 9 bases not matched to a gene; V was cut back by 5 bases and J by 4 bases. This chain's CDR3 is CASSEEPGQGYEQYF. DNA for the CDR3: TGTGCCAGCAGCGAGGAACCGGGACAGGGTTACGAGCAGTACTTC.

This sequence joins TRBV5-4 and TRBJ2-3, with TRBD2 identical over 7 bases. V lost 0 bases to trimming and J lost 3 bases; unmatched junction nucleotides: 7. This CDR3 comprises 16 residues. Germline values: CDR1 SGHNT, CDR2 YYREEE (reference sequence). The CDR3 DNA sequence: TGTGCCAGCAGCTTGGGGGGGAGGGTGGATACAGATACGCAGTATTTT. Its translation: CASSLGGRVDTDTQYF.

The J gene is TRBJ2-7, the V gene TRBV2; a possible D gene is TRBD2 (6 bases). This CDR3 is 14 amino acids long. The V gene lost 8 bases and the J gene lost 0 bases, with 14 bases spanning the gap. The germline V gene encodes CDR1 SNHLY and CDR2 FYNNEI. The DNA of the CDR3 is TGTGCCAGCTCGAGGGAGGTAGACTCCTACGAGCAGTACTTC. It encodes CASSREVDSYEQYF. Supplemented by reference TRBV2 and TRBJ2-7, the full variable domain reads EPEVTQTPSHQVTQMGQEVILRCVPISNHLYFYWYRQILGQKVEFLVSFYNNEISEKSEIFDDQFSVERPDGSNFTLKIRSTKLEDSAMYFCASSREVDSYEQYFGPGTRLTVT.